The T cell receptor beta chain under discussion was sequenced for a study of T cells in Graves' hyperthyroidism and ophthalmopathy. Notes on the study in general: The majority of expanded thyroid clonotypes above 0.001 also appeared in blood. With a median lead of 6.5 months before onset, the model predicted ophthalmopathy. Separation of ophthalmopathy from stable hyperthyroidism was achieved by a 13 V-J model.

This clonotype was recorded at least ten times. Its specificity is not known. RNA transcripts were the template for amplifying TCR beta CDR3 regions. HTBI primers were used for first-round RT-PCR of the TCR CDR3. TCRdb passed the multiplex PCR reads through MiXCR, listing each CDR3 protein once. This sample yields about 300,000 distinct CDR3 sequences, of which roughly 20% are seen a single time; under 40% belongs to the top ten. The V end lost 1 base, the J end lost 0 bases, and 19 bases lay between the germline ends. Germline CDR1 is SGHAT and CDR2 is FQDESV (reference sequence). The CDR3 covers 18 residues.

V and J are TRBV11-1 and TRBJ2-7; a weak D match, TRBD2 (6 bases). The origin of this receptor is a man in his fifties with Graves' ophthalmopathy. Sequences were obtained from blood. The CDR3: CASSLEPSPGLNSYEQYF. The CDR3 DNA reads TGTGCCAGCAGCTTAGAGCCTTCCCCGGGACTCAACTCCTACGAGCAGTACTTC.